The rows below give T cell receptor beta chains drawn from one sample of a study of OX40 agonist ivuxolimab in advanced cancers. Data came from immunoSEQ multiplex PCR; TCRdb stores just in-frame clones and leaves some out. The table records 80,000 to 95,000 clones, roughly 87% of them present only once. Sequencing was performed on CD4+ or CD8+ T cells sorted from blood, taken in a trial of the OX40 agonist ivuxolimab. The origin of the receptors is an adult with an advanced solid tumor such as melanoma, head and neck, liver or kidney cancer. Each CDR3 is given with its conserved first and last residue. A D gene is named only where the DNA matches it firmly. The size entry is marked missing in some rows and otherwise reads once, few, many or a size class.

size: once
D: TRBD2
length: 16
J: TRBJ2-7
V: TRBV18
CDR3: CASSPWLAGGSYEQYF
DNA: TGTGCCAGCTCACCATGGCTAGCGGGGGGATCCTACGAGCAGTACTTC

size: once
D: -
length: 15
J: TRBJ1-1
V: TRBV27
CDR3: CASRQIRLGVTEAFF
DNA: TGTGCCAGCAGACAAATCCGGCTGGGGGTAACTGAAGCTTTCTTT

size: -
D: TRBD1
length: 14
J: TRBJ2-7
V: TRBV7-8
CDR3: CASSLRDRGYEQYF
DNA: TGTGCCAGCAGCTTAAGGGACAGGGGTTACGAGCAGTACTTC

size: once
D: -
length: 13
J: TRBJ2-7
V: TRBV5-4
CDR3: CASRTKGGEEQYF
DNA: TGTGCCAGCAGGACGAAAGGGGGAGAAGAGCAGTACTTC

size: -
D: -
length: 11
J: TRBJ1-3
V: TRBV7-2
CDR3: CASSSGATIYF
DNA: TGTGCCAGCAGTAGCGGGGCCACCATATATTTT

size: -
D: -
length: 16
J: TRBJ1-1
V: TRBV6-8
CDR3: CASRLQVTGNDTEAFF
DNA: TGTGCCAGCAGGCTGCAGGTGACGGGAAATGACACTGAAGCTTTCTTT

size: -
D: -
length: 15
J: TRBJ1-5
V: TRBV18
CDR3: CASSPRHNSNQPQHF
DNA: TGTGCCAGCTCCCCGAGACACAATAGCAATCAGCCCCAGCATTTT

size: -
D: TRBD2
length: 17
J: TRBJ2-3
V: TRBV10-2
CDR3: CASSDGTSGLRTDTQYF
DNA: TGCGCCAGCAGTGACGGGACTAGCGGGTTGAGGACAGATACGCAGTATTTT

size: -
D: -
length: 13
J: TRBJ1-5
V: TRBV19
CDR3: CASSPEADQPQHF
DNA: TGTGCCAGTAGTCCCGAAGCGGATCAGCCCCAGCATTTT

size: -
D: -
length: 13
J: TRBJ2-5
V: TRBV6-4
CDR3: CASSAERSETQYF
DNA: TGTGCCAGCAGTGCCGAAAGATCAGAGACCCAGTACTTC

size: -
D: -
length: 15
J: TRBJ2-7
V: TRBV7-6
CDR3: CASSLDRVLSYEQYF
DNA: TGTGCCAGCAGCTTAGACAGGGTCCTCTCCTACGAGCAGTACTTC

size: -
D: -
length: 15
J: TRBJ1-3
V: TRBV4-1
CDR3: CASGQDIATVNTIYF
DNA: TGCGCCAGCGGCCAAGATATCGCGACAGTAAACACCATATATTTT

size: -
D: -
length: 13
J: TRBJ1-4
V: TRBV7-8
CDR3: CASSTLRNEKLFF
DNA: TGTGCCAGCTCGACCCTTCGAAATGAAAAACTGTTTTTT

size: -
D: TRBD1
length: 16
J: TRBJ1-6
V: TRBV18
CDR3: CASSPPDRGAGSPLHF
DNA: TGTGCCAGCTCACCACCGGACAGGGGTGCGGGTTCACCCCTCCACTTT

size: -
D: -
length: 15
J: TRBJ1-3
V: TRBV15
CDR3: CATSRDSGSGNTIYF
DNA: TGTGCCACCAGCAGAGATTCGGGCTCTGGAAACACCATATATTTT

size: -
D: -
length: 12
J: TRBJ2-5
V: TRBV29-1
CDR3: CSTGTQQETQYF
DNA: TGCAGCACCGGGACGCAACAAGAGACCCAGTACTTC

size: few
D: -
length: 17
J: TRBJ2-4
V: TRBV5-1
CDR3: CASSGRWGAGAKNIQYF
DNA: TGCGCCAGCAGCGGCCGGTGGGGCGCGGGTGCCAAAAACATTCAGTACTTC

size: -
D: TRBD1
length: 17
J: TRBJ2-1
V: TRBV9
CDR3: CASSVVGTVNVYNEQFF
DNA: TGTGCCAGCAGCGTAGTAGGGACAGTGAACGTCTACAATGAGCAGTTCTTC

size: once
D: -
length: 14
J: TRBJ1-2
V: TRBV6-6
CDR3: CASSYSGIGGGYTF
DNA: TGTGCCAGCAGTTACAGTGGAATCGGTGGTGGCTACACCTTC

size: -
D: -
length: 13
J: TRBJ1-1
V: TRBV18
CDR3: CASSTGGRTEAFF
DNA: TGTGCCAGCTCAACGGGGGGAAGGACTGAAGCTTTCTTT

size: -
D: -
length: 12
J: TRBJ2-5
V: TRBV7-7
CDR3: CASSQQQETQYF
DNA: TGTGCTAGCAGCCAGCAGCAAGAGACCCAGTACTTC

size: -
D: -
length: 14
J: TRBJ2-7
V: TRBV6-1
CDR3: CASSEATVGYEQYF
DNA: TGTGCCAGCAGTGAAGCGACGGTAGGCTACGAGCAGTACTTC

size: once
D: TRBD1
length: 13
J: TRBJ1-2
V: TRBV5-4
CDR3: CASSSQGARGYTF
DNA: TGTGCCAGCAGCTCCCAGGGGGCGAGGGGCTACACCTTC

size: -
D: -
length: 16
J: TRBJ1-6
V: TRBV6-6
CDR3: CASSKSPGLDNSPLHF
DNA: TGTGCCAGCAGTAAATCCCCGGGGCTGGATAATTCACCCCTCCACTTT

size: -
D: TRBD1
length: 16
J: TRBJ2-7
V: TRBV7-9
CDR3: CASSSTPGTGGYEQYF
DNA: TGTGCCAGCAGCTCAACACCGGGCACAGGGGGCTACGAGCAGTACTTC

size: -
D: TRBD1
length: 16
J: TRBJ1-2
V: TRBV7-6
CDR3: CASTSAQGVPGYGYTF
DNA: TGTGCCAGCACCTCGGCACAGGGGGTCCCTGGCTATGGCTACACCTTC

size: -
D: -
length: 13
J: TRBJ2-1
V: TRBV11-2
CDR3: CASSPIGTPWQFF
DNA: TGTGCCAGCAGTCCGATAGGGACCCCGTGGCAGTTCTTC

size: -
D: -
length: 19
J: TRBJ2-2
V: TRBV5-1
CDR3: CASSSGLGPSFSNTGELFF
DNA: TGCGCCAGCAGCTCTGGACTGGGACCTTCTTTCTCGAACACCGGGGAGCTGTTTTTT

size: -
D: -
length: 13
J: TRBJ1-6
V: TRBV14
CDR3: CASSRGFSSPLHF
DNA: TGTGCCAGCAGCCGAGGTTTTAGTTCACCCCTCCACTTT

size: -
D: -
length: 13
J: TRBJ2-2
V: TRBV7-3
CDR3: CASSRQNTGELFF
DNA: TGTGCCAGCAGCCGACAGAACACCGGGGAGCTGTTTTTT

size: -
D: TRBD1
length: 14
J: TRBJ1-5
V: TRBV2
CDR3: CASSDIGGRQPQHF
DNA: TGTGCCAGCAGTGACATAGGGGGCCGACAGCCCCAGCATTTT

size: -
D: TRBD1
length: 17
J: TRBJ1-5
V: TRBV2
CDR3: CASSTGTGGVSNQPQHF
DNA: TGTGCCAGCAGTACCGGGACAGGGGGCGTTAGCAATCAGCCCCAGCATTTT

size: -
D: TRBD1
length: 16
J: TRBJ2-2
V: TRBV19
CDR3: CASSTTGGFGTGELFF
DNA: TGTGCCAGTAGTACAACAGGGGGCTTTGGCACCGGGGAGCTGTTTTTT

size: -
D: -
length: 14
J: TRBJ1-1
V: TRBV30
CDR3: CAWSVGIESTEAFF
DNA: TGTGCCTGGAGTGTAGGGATAGAGAGCACTGAAGCTTTCTTT

size: -
D: TRBD1
length: 15
J: TRBJ1-2
V: TRBV7-8
CDR3: CASSQGQGWYYGYTF
DNA: TGTGCCAGCAGCCAAGGACAGGGGTGGTACTATGGCTACACCTTC

size: -
D: -
length: 14
J: TRBJ2-2
V: TRBV5-1
CDR3: CASSSKTNTGELFF
DNA: TGCGCCAGCAGTTCAAAGACGAACACCGGGGAGCTGTTTTTT

size: -
D: TRBD2
length: 18
J: TRBJ2-1
V: TRBV13
CDR3: CASSLPPDPSGIYNEQFF
DNA: TGTGCCAGCAGCTTACCCCCCGATCCTAGCGGGATTTACAATGAGCAGTTCTTC

size: -
D: -
length: 14
J: TRBJ2-7
V: TRBV11-2
CDR3: CASSLESSLYEQYF
DNA: TGTGCCAGCAGCTTAGAGAGCAGTCTCTACGAGCAGTACTTC

size: -
D: TRBD1
length: 13
J: TRBJ2-7
V: TRBV7-2
CDR3: CASSRDRPYEQYF
DNA: TGTGCCAGCAGCCGGGACAGGCCGTACGAGCAGTACTTC

size: -
D: TRBD2
length: 15
J: TRBJ2-3
V: TRBV25-1
CDR3: CASSVAGGRTDTQYF
DNA: TGTGCCAGCAGTGTAGCGGGAGGGCGCACAGATACGCAGTATTTT

size: -
D: TRBD1
length: 15
J: TRBJ2-7
V: TRBV6-5
CDR3: CASSYSRDSSYEQYF
DNA: TGTGCCAGCAGTTACTCCCGGGACAGCTCCTACGAGCAGTACTTC

size: -
D: TRBD1
length: 13
J: TRBJ2-7
V: TRBV6-5
CDR3: CASRQGGNSEQYF
DNA: TGTGCCAGTAGACAGGGGGGCAATAGCGAGCAGTACTTC

size: -
D: -
length: 16
J: TRBJ2-5
V: TRBV15
CDR3: CATSRDSGAARETQYF
DNA: TGTGCCACCAGCAGAGATTCAGGGGCTGCAAGAGAGACCCAGTACTTC

size: -
D: -
length: 15
J: TRBJ2-4
V: TRBV6-5
CDR3: CASRGTGLAKNIQYF
DNA: TGTGCCAGCAGGGGTACAGGGCTGGCCAAAAACATTCAGTACTTC

size: -
D: TRBD2
length: 20
J: TRBJ2-4
V: TRBV4-1
CDR3: CASSQEAGTSGRMAKNIQYF
DNA: TGCGCCAGCAGCCAAGAAGCGGGGACTAGCGGGAGGATGGCCAAAAACATTCAGTACTTC

size: -
D: -
length: 14
J: TRBJ1-5
V: TRBV28
CDR3: CASIARQYNQPQHF
DNA: TGTGCCAGCATTGCTAGACAGTACAATCAGCCCCAGCATTTT

size: -
D: -
length: 13
J: TRBJ1-4
V: TRBV30
CDR3: CAWSPGNGEKLFF
DNA: TGTGCCTGGAGTCCAGGGAATGGTGAAAAACTGTTTTTT

size: -
D: -
length: 14
J: TRBJ2-1
V: TRBV6-6
CDR3: CASRGDRGHNEQFF
DNA: TGTGCCAGCAGGGGTGACCGGGGCCACAATGAGCAGTTCTTC

size: -
D: -
length: 11
J: TRBJ2-4
V: TRBV6-1
CDR3: CASRQKNIQYF
DNA: TGTGCCAGCAGGCAAAAAAACATTCAGTACTTC

size: -
D: -
length: 14
J: TRBJ2-2
V: TRBV7-3
CDR3: CASSLVGDTGELFF
DNA: TGTGCCAGCAGCTTGGTAGGGGACACCGGGGAGCTGTTTTTT

size: once
D: TRBD1
length: 15
J: TRBJ1-4
V: TRBV2
CDR3: CASSAAGQINEKLFF
DNA: TGTGCCAGCAGTGCAGCGGGACAGATTAATGAAAAACTGTTTTTT